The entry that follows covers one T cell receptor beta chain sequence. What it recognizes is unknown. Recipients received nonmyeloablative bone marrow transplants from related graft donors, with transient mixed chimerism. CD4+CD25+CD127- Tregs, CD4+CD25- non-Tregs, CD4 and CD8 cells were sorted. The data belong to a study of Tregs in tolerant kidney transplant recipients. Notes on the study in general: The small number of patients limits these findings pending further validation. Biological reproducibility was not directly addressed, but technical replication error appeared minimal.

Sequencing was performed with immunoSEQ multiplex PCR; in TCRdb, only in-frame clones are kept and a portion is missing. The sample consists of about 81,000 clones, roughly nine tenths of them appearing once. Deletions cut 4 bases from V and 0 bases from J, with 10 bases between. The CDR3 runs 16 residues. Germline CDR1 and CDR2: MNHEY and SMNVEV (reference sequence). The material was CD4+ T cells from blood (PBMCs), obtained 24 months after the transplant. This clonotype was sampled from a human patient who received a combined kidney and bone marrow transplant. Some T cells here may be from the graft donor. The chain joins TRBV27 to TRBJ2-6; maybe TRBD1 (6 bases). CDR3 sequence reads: CASSWGPLSGANVLTF. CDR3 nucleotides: TGTGCCAGCAGTTGGGGGCCGCTCTCTGGGGCCAACGTCCTGACTTTC.